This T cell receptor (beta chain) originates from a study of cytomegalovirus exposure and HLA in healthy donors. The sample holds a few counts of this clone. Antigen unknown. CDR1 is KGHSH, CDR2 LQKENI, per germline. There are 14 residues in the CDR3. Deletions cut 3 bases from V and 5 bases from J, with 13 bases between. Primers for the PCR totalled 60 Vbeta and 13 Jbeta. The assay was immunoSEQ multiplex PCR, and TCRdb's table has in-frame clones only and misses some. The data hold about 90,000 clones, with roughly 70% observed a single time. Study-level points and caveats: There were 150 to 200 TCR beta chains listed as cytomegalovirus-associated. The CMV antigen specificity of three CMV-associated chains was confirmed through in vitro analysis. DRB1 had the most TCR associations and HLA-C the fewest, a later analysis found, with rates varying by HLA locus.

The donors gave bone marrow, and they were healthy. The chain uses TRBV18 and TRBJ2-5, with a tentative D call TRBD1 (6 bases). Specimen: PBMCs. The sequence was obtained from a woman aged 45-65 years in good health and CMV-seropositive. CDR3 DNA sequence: TGTGCCAGCTCACCTGGCCAGGGGCGGGAGACCCAGTACTTC. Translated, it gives CASSPGQGRETQYF.